Following are 14 T cell receptor beta chains from one sample sequenced in a study of cytomegalovirus exposure and HLA in healthy donors. Both 60 Vbeta primers and 13 Jbeta primers went into the PCR. Data came from immunoSEQ multiplex PCR; TCRdb stores just in-frame clones and leaves some out. The table records under 200,000 clones, 77% of them present only once. The specimen was PBMCs. These receptors came from a woman aged 40 to 50 in good health and CMV-seropositive.

The CDR3 reads CASSSTEISTDTQYF. The DNA for the CDR3 is TGTGCCAGCAGCTCGACAGAGATTAGCACAGATACGCAGTATTTT. The chain recombines TRBV7-9 with TRBJ2-3; D possibly corresponds to TRBD1 (5 bases). Trimming shortened V by 4 bases and J by 0 bases, and 11 bases separated the two germline ends. The CDR3 loop spans 15 amino acids. Germline lookup yields CDR1 SEHNR and CDR2 FQNEAQ (reference sequence).

This clone was seen a handful of times. The chain joins TRBV5-1 to TRBJ2-7; the match to TRBD1 covers 9 bases. The CDR3 covers 16 residues. J gave up 5 bases and V 2 bases, and 11 bases lay outside the gene matches. CDR1 is SGHRS, CDR2 YFSETQ, per germline. The CDR3 loop reads CASSFSGTGFQNEQYF. The CDR3 region has the DNA TGCGCCAGCAGCTTTTCCGGGACAGGGTTCCAGAACGAGCAGTACTTC. Combining the CDR3 with reference TRBV5-1 and TRBJ2-7 gives the whole variable domain KAGVTQTPRYLIKTRGQQVTLSCSPISGHRSVSWYQQTPGQGLQFLFEYFSETQRNKGNFPGRFSGRQFSNSRSEMNVSTLELGDSALYLCASSFSGTGFQNEQYFGPGTRLTVT.

V is TRBV5-1 and J is TRBJ1-1; 8 bases align to TRBD1. This CDR3 spans 17 amino acids. With 4 bases clipped from V and 5 bases from J, the junction kept 16 bases outside the gene matches. The germline gives CDR1 SGHRS, CDR2 YFSETQ. In DNA form, the CDR3 reads TGCGCCAGCAGCCCTCCCGGGACAGGCGTCTCTAGGACTGAAGCTTTCTTT. Residues: CASSPPGTGVSRTEAFF.

The chain combines TRBV28 with TRBJ2-2; 8 positions match TRBD1. Trimming removed 6 bases from V and 6 bases from J; junction bases left unmatched: 9. The germline gives CDR1 MDHEN, CDR2 SYDVKM. The CDR3 consists of 15 residues. CDR3 nucleotides: TGTGCCAGCAGCCGGGGGACAGGTGGTCCCGGGGAGCTGTTTTTT. It is translated as CASSRGTGGPGELFF.

The chain is built from TRBV7-9 and TRBJ1-1; D call uncertain. Germline values: CDR1 SEHNR, CDR2 FQNEAQ (reference sequence). The CDR3 has 14 residues. Trimming pared 4 bases from V and 5 bases from J, leaving 14 bases between. This CDR3 is CASSSTGRRTEAFF. CDR3 DNA sequence: TGTGCCAGCAGCTCCACGGGGAGAAGAACTGAAGCTTTCTTT.

J is TRBJ2-5 and V is TRBV6-5, with a weak D call TRBD2 (6 bases). Germline CDR1 reads MNHEY; CDR2 reads SVGAGI. This CDR3 comprises 14 residues. Trimming took off 0 bases at V and 5 bases at J, with 10 bases between the two ends. In nucleotides, the CDR3 is TGTGCCAGCAGTTACTCGGGGGGTCAGGAGACCCAGTACTTC. It translates to CASSYSGGQETQYF.

On this clone: A much larger clone lies one base from this, so it may be a read error. This rearrangement joins TRBV11-2 to TRBJ1-1; 9 bases map to TRBD1. CDR1 and CDR2 (germline): SGHAT, FQNNGV. The CDR3 has 14 residues. The ends lost 5 bases at V and 1 base at J; junction bases unmatched: 2. In DNA form, the CDR3 reads TGTGCCAGCAGCCCGGGACAGGGGAACACTGAAGCTTTCTTT. Protein product: CASSPGQGNTEAFF.

The V gene is TRBV6-5, the J gene TRBJ1-1, with 7 bases fitting TRBD1. V shed 6 bases and J 4 bases; nucleotides not matched to a gene: 8. The germline gives CDR1 MNHEY, CDR2 SVGAGI. This CDR3 has 14 residues. CDR3 region: CASREGGSVTEAFF. The CDR3 nucleotides read TGTGCCAGCAGGGAAGGGGGCAGCGTCACTGAAGCTTTCTTT.

Notes on this clone: A read error may account for a junction end that differs from germline. This rearrangement joins TRBV5-1 to TRBJ2-7; TRBD2 agrees at 8 bases. This CDR3 has 16 amino acids. CDR1 SGHRS and CDR2 YFSETQ come from the germline V gene. CDR3 loop: CASSARTSNPSDEQYF. The CDR3 nucleotides are TGCGCCAGCTCTGCAAGGACTAGCAACCCCTCCGACGAGCAGTACTTC.

This rearrangement joins TRBV19 to TRBJ2-2; maybe TRBD1 (6 bases). V dropped 3 bases and J dropped 4 bases, with 9 bases sitting between them. The CDR3 is 14 residues long. CDR1 and CDR2 (germline): LNHDA, SQIVND (reference sequence). CDR3 in amino acids: CASSIDRITGELFF. As DNA, the CDR3 is TGTGCCAGTAGTATCGACAGGATCACCGGGGAGCTGTTTTTT.

The V and J genes are TRBV23-1 and TRBJ2-7, with TRBD1 identical over 8 bases. TRBV23-1 is recorded as an ORF, its role being uncertain. The V and J ends lost 5 bases and 2 bases, in that order; junction bases with no gene match: 5. The CDR3 spans 14 residues. The CDR3 DNA is TGCGCCAGCAGTAACCGGGACAGGCCCTACGAGCAGTACTTC. Protein: CASSNRDRPYEQYF.

The V call is TRBV7-9, the J call TRBJ2-7; D uncertain. Germline CDR1 and CDR2: SEHNR and FQNEAQ (reference sequence). Trimming stripped 4 bases from V and 0 bases from J, with 4 bases between. There are 12 residues in the CDR3. CDR3 sequence: CASSSLSYEQYF. In DNA form, the CDR3 reads TGTGCCAGCAGCTCTCTCTCCTACGAGCAGTACTTC.

This clone came up a few times. This chain connects TRBV30 to TRBJ2-5; D gene unclear. The DNA matches TRBJ2-7 better at its end, which makes the J call doubtful. The germline V gene encodes CDR1 GTSNPN and CDR2 SVGIG (reference sequence). This CDR3 contains 12 residues. CDR3 bases: TGTGCCTGGAGTCTTAATACTTACGAGCAGTACTTC. Residues: CAWSLNTYEQYF.

V gene TRBV11-2 combines with J gene TRBJ1-2; D may be TRBD1 (5 bases). V dropped 3 bases and J dropped 0 bases, with 17 bases sitting between them. Germline CDR1 is SGHAT and CDR2 is FQNNGV. CDR3 length: 17 residues. This chain's CDR3 is CASSFRTGGSANYGYTF. The CDR3 region has the DNA TGTGCCAGCAGCTTCCGGACGGGGGGGTCGGCTAACTATGGCTACACCTTC.